The clone carrying this T cell receptor beta chain showed up many times. Its antigen is currently unknown. The CDR3 has 13 residues. The germline gives CDR1 SGHTA, CDR2 FQGNSA. Trimming shortened V by 2 bases and J by 4 bases, and 7 bases separated the two germline ends. The data are from a study of regulatory T cells in long-lasting Graves disease. The sample's time point: newly diagnosed GD, antithyroid drugs for less than 3 months. RNA isolated from PBMCs was used to make the TCR library. Findings of the study overall: Those with persistent disease had in common more public clonotypes (around 2,700) than new patients (roughly 970).

Construction of the TCR beta libraries employed iRepertoire HTBI primers in conjunction with Arm-PCR of CDR3 regions. Each CDR3 protein gets one entry after TCRdb re-called the multiplex PCR reads with MiXCR. The repertoire holds roughly 360,000 distinct CDR3 sequences, with approximately 10% as singletons. These data were likewise used in another study, on T cells in Graves' hyperthyroidism and ophthalmopathy. This second study notes: In the analysis, a 13 V-J model separated ophthalmopathy from stable hyperthyroidism.

The V gene is TRBV7-2, the J gene TRBJ2-3; D remains ambiguous. Sample: peripheral blood mononuclear cells (PBMCs), taken at new diagnosis, from a patient treated with antithyroid drugs. The TCR was taken from a woman aged 18 to 35 with Graves disease. CDR3 residues: CASSLMGPDTQYF. The DNA of the CDR3 is TGTGCCAGCAGCTTAATGGGTCCAGATACGCAGTATTTT.